This T cell receptor (beta chain) was recovered during a study of tumor-infiltrating lymphocytes in oesophageal squamous cell carcinoma. TCRdb passed the PCR reads through MiXCR, listing each CDR3 protein once. The sample has about 22,000 distinct CDR3 sequences; around a third are singletons. This clonotype is labeled as medium-sized (0.01 to 0.1%). V trimming: 5 bases; J trimming: 3 bases; junction bases outside the gene matches: 7. The germline gives CDR1 MNHNS, CDR2 SASEGT. This CDR3 has 14 residues. The sequenced sample consisted of esophageal tumor tissue. The sequence came from a female donor with esophageal squamous cell carcinoma. The V and J genes are TRBV6-1 and TRBJ2-7; 7 bases map to TRBD1. CDR3 bases: TGTGCCAGCAGTTTGGGACAGCAAAGCTACGAGCAGTACTTC. Amino acids: CASSLGQQSYEQYF.